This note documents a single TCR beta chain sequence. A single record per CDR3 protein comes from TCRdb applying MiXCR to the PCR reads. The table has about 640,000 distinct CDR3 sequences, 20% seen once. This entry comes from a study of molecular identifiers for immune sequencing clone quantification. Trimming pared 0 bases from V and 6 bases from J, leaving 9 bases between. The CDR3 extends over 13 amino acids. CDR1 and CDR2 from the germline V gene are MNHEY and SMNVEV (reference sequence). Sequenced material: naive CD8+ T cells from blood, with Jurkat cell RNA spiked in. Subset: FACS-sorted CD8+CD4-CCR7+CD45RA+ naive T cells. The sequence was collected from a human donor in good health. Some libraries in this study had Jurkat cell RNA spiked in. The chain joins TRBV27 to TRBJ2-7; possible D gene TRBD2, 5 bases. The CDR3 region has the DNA TGTGCCAGCAGTTTATCCGCTGAGGGCGAGCAGTACTTC. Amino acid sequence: CASSLSAEGEQYF.